This TCR beta chain comes out of a study of beta chain features in type 1 diabetes. This clone occurred a few times. Sequencing targeted expressed TCRB transcripts, as all isolated RNA had been reverse transcribed. Sequenced by immunoSEQ multiplex PCR; TCRdb stores in-frame clones only, minus some. The sample holds 330,000 or so clones, roughly 15% seen once. The V end was cut by 8 bases, the J end by 6 bases, with 11 bases between. From germline, CDR1 is SGHTA and CDR2 FQGNSA. This CDR3 comprises 12 residues. The sample consisted of central memory CD4+ T cells from blood. V is TRBV7-2 and J is TRBJ2-1; no clear D. The TCR originated in a man aged 25 to 40 in good health. The CDR3 nucleotides read TGTGCCAGCTCGTACAGCATCAATGAGCAGTTCTTC. It translates to CASSYSINEQFF.